The next 6 T cell receptor beta chains were all read from a single sample in a study of T cells after yellow fever vaccination. MiXCR, applied by TCRdb to the 5' RACE reads, yields one record per CDR3 protein. Here the sample spans some 220,000 distinct CDR3 sequences, more than 3% being singletons. The source material was CD4+ T cells sorted from PBMCs, sampled 10 days after the yellow fever booster vaccination. The source of these receptors is a man between 18 and 35 years old who received the YFV17D yellow fever vaccine.

This clonotype was seen many times. V is TRBV6-2 or TRBV6-3 and J is TRBJ2-1, with a weak D call TRBD2 (5 bases). Germline assignment: CDR1 MNHEY and CDR2 SVGEGT. V lost 6 bases and J 8 bases, leaving 17 bases between the germline ends. The CDR3 has 14 amino acids. The CDR3 spells CASREGPGGYEQFF. Written as DNA, the CDR3 is TGTGCCAGCAGAGAGGGTCCCGGTGGGTATGAGCAGTTCTTC.

The rearrangement uses TRBV7-8 and TRBJ1-2, with 7 nucleotides matching TRBD1. V lost 5 bases to trimming and J lost 4 bases; unmatched junction nucleotides: 10. Germline V lookup: CDR1 SGHVS, CDR2 FQNEAQ. The CDR3 is 15 residues long. CDR3 sequence: CASSPDGTAPYGYTF. The CDR3 DNA follows: TGTGCCAGCAGCCCCGATGGGACAGCCCCCTATGGCTACACCTTC.

There are many counts of this clonotype. This chain connects TRBV12-3 or TRBV12-4 to TRBJ2-3; TRBD2 matches 13 bases. The CDR3 spans 19 residues. The ends lost 3 bases at V and 3 bases at J; junction bases unmatched: 12. The CDR3 region is CASSFTSGGAFFRTDTQYF. CDR3 DNA: TGTGCCAGCAGTTTTACTAGCGGGGGGGCATTTTTTAGGACAGATACGCAGTATTTT.

The chain combines TRBV7-2 with TRBJ2-2, with a weak D call TRBD1 (5 bases). Trimming stripped 5 bases from V and 2 bases from J, with 9 bases between. From germline, CDR1 is SGHTA and CDR2 FQGNSA. This CDR3 has 14 residues. The CDR3 coding sequence is TGTGCCAGCAGCCGCGACAGTAACACCGGGGAGCTGTTTTTT. It translates to CASSRDSNTGELFF.

This clonotype was counted at least ten times. The chain carries TRBV6-6 and TRBJ2-3, with 7 bases aligning to TRBD2. There are 15 residues in the CDR3. V gave up 8 bases and J gave up 9 bases; unmatched junction bases: 17. CDR1 and CDR2 (germline): MNHNY, SVGAGI (reference sequence). CDR3 loop: CASVQDGGGRSTQYF. For the CDR3, the DNA is TGTGCCAGCGTTCAAGACGGCGGGGGACGCAGCACGCAGTATTTT.

This clonotype was seen at least ten times. This rearrangement joins TRBV7-3 to TRBJ2-3; the match to TRBD2 covers 7 bases. The ends lost 2 bases at V and 5 bases at J; junction bases unmatched: 7. CDR3 size: 15 residues. From germline, CDR1 is SGHTA and CDR2 FQGTGA. DNA for the CDR3: TGTGCCAGCAGCTTAGCGGGGGTGTTAGAAGATACGCAGTATTTT. Translated, it gives CASSLAGVLEDTQYF.